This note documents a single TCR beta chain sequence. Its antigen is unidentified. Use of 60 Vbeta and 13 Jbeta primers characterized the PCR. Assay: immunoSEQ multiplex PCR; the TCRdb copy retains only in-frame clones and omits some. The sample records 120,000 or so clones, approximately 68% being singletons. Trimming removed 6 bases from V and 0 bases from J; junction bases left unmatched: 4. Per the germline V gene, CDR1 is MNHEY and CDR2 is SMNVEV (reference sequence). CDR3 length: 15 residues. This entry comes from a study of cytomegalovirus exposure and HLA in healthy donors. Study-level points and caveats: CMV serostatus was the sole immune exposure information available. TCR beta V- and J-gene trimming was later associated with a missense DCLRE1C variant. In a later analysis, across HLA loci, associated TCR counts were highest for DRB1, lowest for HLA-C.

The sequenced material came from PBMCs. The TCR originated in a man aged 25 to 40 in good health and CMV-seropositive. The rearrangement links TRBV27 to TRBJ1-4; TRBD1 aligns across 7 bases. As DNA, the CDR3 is TGTGCCAGCAGCATAACAGGGGCAACTAATGAAAAACTGTTTTTT. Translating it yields CASSITGATNEKLFF. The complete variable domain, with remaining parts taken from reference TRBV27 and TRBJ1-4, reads EAQVTQNPRYLITVTGKKLTVTCSQNMNHEYMSWYRQDPGLGLRQIYYSMNVEVTDKGDVPEGYKVSRKEKRNFPLILESPSPNQTSLYFCASSITGATNEKLFFGSGTQLSVL.